These T cell receptor beta chains were read from a single sample in a study of human T cells and chemical hapten exposure. One entry per CDR3 protein results from TCRdb running MiXCR on the RACE reads. The sample contains roughly 60,000 distinct CDR3 sequences, roughly 6.7% of which appear only once. The sequenced sample was whole blood, obtained in connection with sensitization to the hapten diphenylcyclopropenone (DPC). The receptors originated from a woman aged 25 to 45 with alopecia areata. Some clones in this sample may be carry-over from other donors' samples. Both conserved end residues are part of each CDR3. D genes are given only for firm matches. Clone size is not always given. Where it is, it says once, few, many or a class for expanded clones.

abundance	d_gene	j_gene	v_gene	CDR3nt	CDR3aa
many	NA	TRBJ2-7	TRBV6-5	TGTGCCAGCACCCCACCGGGGGTCTCCTACGAGCAGTACTTC	CASTPPGVSYEQYF
many	NA	TRBJ1-4	TRBV5-5	TGTGCCAGCAGCTTGGCAGGGGCTGGTGAAAAACTGTTTTTT	CASSLAGAGEKLFF
few	NA	TRBJ2-3	TRBV6-1	TGTGCCAGCAGTGAAGTGGCTTACACTAGCACAGATACGCAGTATTTT	CASSEVAYTSTDTQYF
many	NA	TRBJ1-5	TRBV6-1	TGTGCCAGCAGTGAATGGGGGCCTCATCAGCCCCAGCATTTT	CASSEWGPHQPQHF
many	NA	TRBJ1-2	TRBV5-1	TGCGCCAGCAGCTTGAATCGAGGACAAGAAGGGGGCTACACCTTC	CASSLNRGQEGGYTF
many	TRBD1	TRBJ1-1	TRBV6-5	TGTGCCACTACGACAGGGGCCCTGGGGGACACTGAAGCTTTCTTT	CATTTGALGDTEAFF
many	NA	TRBJ1-5	TRBV6-2/TRBV6-3	TGTGCCAGCAGTTACTCGTGGGACTCACAAAATCAGCCCCAGCATTTT	CASSYSWDSQNQPQHF
NA	NA	TRBJ1-6	TRBV19	TGTGCCAGTAGTAGTGACAGGAGATCTAATTCACCCCTCCACTTT	CASSSDRRSNSPLHF
many	NA	TRBJ1-1	TRBV29-1	TGCAGCGTTGAATCTGCTGACACTGAAGCTTTCTTT	CSVESADTEAFF
many	NA	TRBJ1-6	TRBV12-3/TRBV12-4	TGTGCCAGCAGTCCCCAAAGTAATTCACCCCTCCACTTT	CASSPQSNSPLHF
NA	NA	TRBJ1-1	TRBV5-1	TGCGCCAGCAGCTTTTATCCGGGTTCGGGCACTGAAGCTTTCTTT	CASSFYPGSGTEAFF
many	NA	TRBJ1-2	TRBV2	TGTGCCAGCACCTCAGACAGGCCAGTCTATGGCTACACCTTC	CASTSDRPVYGYTF
many	NA	TRBJ1-1	TRBV10-3	TGTGCCATCAGTGAGCAGCAGGGTTTGACTGAAGCTTTCTTT	CAISEQQGLTEAFF
many	TRBD1	TRBJ2-7	TRBV5-1	TGCGCCAGCAGCCGTCTAGAAGGGGGCCGGCAGTACTTC	CASSRLEGGRQYF
many	NA	TRBJ2-3	TRBV12-3/TRBV12-4	TGTGCCAGCAGCCCTGTGATGGATACGCAGTATTTT	CASSPVMDTQYF
many	TRBD2	TRBJ2-7	TRBV6-5	TGTGCCAGCAGTCCCCGAAGGACGGGAGGCGAGCAGTACTTC	CASSPRRTGGEQYF
few	NA	TRBJ1-4	TRBV2	TGTGCCAGCCGTACCGGGACCTTCGATGAAAAACTGTTTTTT	CASRTGTFDEKLFF
many	NA	TRBJ1-1	TRBV20-1	TGCAGTGCTAGAGTGATGGGGCGGGCGATGAACACTGAAGCTTTCTTT	CSARVMGRAMNTEAFF
many	TRBD1	TRBJ1-4	TRBV4-2	TGTGCCAGCAGCCAAGAAAGCGGGACAGGGGGCGAAAAACTGTTTTTT	CASSQESGTGGEKLFF
few	NA	TRBJ2-3	TRBV5-4	TGTGCCAGCAGCCCGCCCCAGTACGCCGAAGTGGCCTACACAGATACGCAGTATTTT	CASSPPQYAEVAYTDTQYF
many	NA	TRBJ1-1	TRBV2	TGTGCCAGCAGTGTACAGGGAGGTCGGGCTGAAGCTTTCTTT	CASSVQGGRAEAFF
many	NA	TRBJ1-1	TRBV10-2	TGCGCCAGCACCCAGTGGGCCGGCACTGAAGCTTTCTTT	CASTQWAGTEAFF
many	NA	TRBJ2-1	TRBV12-5	TGTGCTAGTGGTACAGGTCCAAATGAGCAGTTCTTC	CASGTGPNEQFF
NA	TRBD1	TRBJ2-6	TRBV24-1	TGTGCCACTACAGACAGGGAAGTTTTCGCTGGGGCCAACGTCCTGACTTTC	CATTDREVFAGANVLTF
few	TRBD1	TRBJ1-5	TRBV6-5	TGTGCCAGCAGTTCCCGGGACAGGGGTTGGGGGAGGAATCAGCCCCAGCATTTT	CASSSRDRGWGRNQPQHF
many	NA	TRBJ1-2	TRBV27	TGTGCCAGCAGTTCGGCCAAGGCAAGCCAAAACTATGGCTACACCTTC	CASSSAKASQNYGYTF
NA	TRBD1	TRBJ2-1	TRBV2	TGTGCCAGAGACAAGGGACAGGGTGGTAATGAGCAGTTCTTC	CARDKGQGGNEQFF
many	NA	TRBJ1-1	TRBV7-2	TGTGCCAGCAGCTACCTACAGGGAATGAACACTGAAGCTTTCTTT	CASSYLQGMNTEAFF
many	TRBD2	TRBJ2-3	TRBV7-9	TGTGCCAGCAGCTCCACCCTGGGGGGGGTTGCAGATACGCAGTATTTT	CASSSTLGGVADTQYF
many	TRBD1	TRBJ2-1	TRBV11-2	TGTGCCAGCAGCACCGGGACAGTCTCCTACAATGAGCAGTTCTTC	CASSTGTVSYNEQFF
many	NA	TRBJ1-1	TRBV29-1	TGCAGCGTTGCACTCGACACTGAAGCTTTCTTT	CSVALDTEAFF
many	TRBD1	TRBJ2-3	TRBV4-1	TGCGCCAGCAGCCAAGAACTTGGGACAGGGTTTATGGATACGCAGTATTTT	CASSQELGTGFMDTQYF
NA	TRBD2	TRBJ2-1	TRBV29-1	TGCAGCGTTTTTGACCTCGGGACTAGCGGGGGCCAGAGCAAATACAATGAGCAGTTCTTC	CSVFDLGTSGGQSKYNEQFF
many	NA	TRBJ2-5	TRBV29-1	TGCAGCGTTGACTACGGAGGGGAGACCCAGTACTTC	CSVDYGGETQYF
many	TRBD2	TRBJ2-3	TRBV9	TGTGCCAGCAGCGTCGGGGGGAGAGGAGCAGATACGCAGTATTTT	CASSVGGRGADTQYF
few	NA	TRBJ2-7	TRBV30	TGTGCCTGGAGTTTGGGGGGATCCTACGAGCAGTACTTC	CAWSLGGSYEQYF
many	NA	TRBJ2-3	TRBV20-1	TGCAGTGCTACGGGGCCTCAGGGAACCACAGATACGCAGTATTTT	CSATGPQGTTDTQYF
few	NA	TRBJ2-3	TRBV5-5	TGTGCCAGCAGCTTGGGGCCGACTGACACAGATACGCAGTATTTT	CASSLGPTDTDTQYF
many	NA	TRBJ2-1	TRBV3-1	TGTGCCAGCAGCCCCGGACGGAGTACCCACAATGAGCAGTTCTTC	CASSPGRSTHNEQFF
many	NA	TRBJ2-1	TRBV5-4	TGTGCCAGCAGCCAAGTCGGGGGCCCTGGGAATGAGCAGTTCTTC	CASSQVGGPGNEQFF
many	NA	TRBJ1-1	TRBV2	TGTGCCAGCCAAGAGGGGGGGCTTTTGAACACTGAAGCTTTCTTT	CASQEGGLLNTEAFF
many	NA	TRBJ1-1	TRBV20-1	TGCAGTGCTTTAGGACGAAGGAACACTGAAGCTTTCTTT	CSALGRRNTEAFF
many	NA	TRBJ2-1	TRBV5-4	TGTGCCAGCAGCCCCCCGGCCAGCTCCTACAATGAGCAGTTCTTC	CASSPPASSYNEQFF
NA	NA	TRBJ1-5	TRBV19	TGTGCCAGTAGTATGACCCCTGGGGGCAATCAGCCCCAGCATTTT	CASSMTPGGNQPQHF
NA	TRBD2	TRBJ2-2	TRBV6-5	TGTGCCAGCGGGGGGGAGGGCAGGGTCTTCACCGGGGAGCTGTTTTTT	CASGGEGRVFTGELFF
NA	NA	TRBJ1-6	TRBV18	TGTGCCAGCTCACCACCGTCGCTCGCACAGAATTCACCCCTCCACTTT	CASSPPSLAQNSPLHF
many	NA	TRBJ2-4	TRBV12-2	TGTGCAAGTCGCCATGGATTCGGACACTTCGTAGCCAAAAACATTCAGTACTTC	CASRHGFGHFVAKNIQYF
many	NA	TRBJ2-7	TRBV7-9	TGTGCCAGCAGCTTAGCGGGGGTCTCCTACGAGCAGTACTTC	CASSLAGVSYEQYF
many	NA	TRBJ2-4	TRBV4-1	TGCGCCAGCAGCCAAGATCGGACTTCCTTAAACATTCAGTACTTC	CASSQDRTSLNIQYF
many	NA	TRBJ1-5	TRBV20-1	TGCAGTATCTGGACAAAAGGGGGTCAGCCCCAGCATTTT	CSIWTKGGQPQHF
many	NA	TRBJ2-3	TRBV12-3/TRBV12-4	TGTGCCAGCAGGACCGGGACGGGGACAGATACGCAGTATTTT	CASRTGTGTDTQYF